Listed below are T cell receptor beta chains from one sample, sequenced in a study of T-cell memory formation after mild COVID-19. In TCRdb, the 5' RACE reads were re-called with MiXCR into one record per CDR3 protein. The table has about 390,000 distinct CDR3 sequences, 15% to 20% seen once. The sequenced material came from PBMCs or a T cell subset sorted from them (not recorded which). The origin of the receptors is a man between 18 and 29 years old who had mild COVID-19 (a few samples of this study predate the infection). Cell type and time point are not known. Each CDR3 is given with its conserved first and last residue. D genes are given only for firm matches. A row's size may be missing; if present it is once, few, many or a size class.

cdr3_nt: TGTGCCAGCAGTTTCCCCCCCCAGGCCTACGAGCAGTACTTC; cdr3_aa: CASSFPPQAYEQYF; d_call: -; j_call: TRBJ2-7; v_call: TRBV12-3/TRBV12-4; clone_size: -
cdr3_nt: TGTGCCACTTCTTCACAGTCATCTTTCTACGAGCAGTACTTC; cdr3_aa: CATSSQSSFYEQYF; d_call: -; j_call: TRBJ2-7; v_call: TRBV19; clone_size: -
cdr3_nt: TGTGCTAGTGGTTCCCAAAATTTACTCGGGGAGCTGTTTTTT; cdr3_aa: CASGSQNLLGELFF; d_call: -; j_call: TRBJ2-2; v_call: TRBV12-5; clone_size: few
cdr3_nt: TGTGCCAGCAGTTACTCCGACAGGGTCTGGGGCGAGCAGTACTTC; cdr3_aa: CASSYSDRVWGEQYF; d_call: TRBD1; j_call: TRBJ2-7; v_call: TRBV6-5; clone_size: -
cdr3_nt: TGTGCCAGCAGCCCGGACCGGGGGAGGGCCTACGAGCAGTACTTC; cdr3_aa: CASSPDRGRAYEQYF; d_call: TRBD2; j_call: TRBJ2-7; v_call: TRBV7-9; clone_size: -
cdr3_nt: TGTGCCAGCAGCTTCTCTCTAGCGGGGGGGCAGGTTGAGCAGTTCTTC; cdr3_aa: CASSFSLAGGQVEQFF; d_call: TRBD2; j_call: TRBJ2-1; v_call: TRBV7-2; clone_size: few
cdr3_nt: TGTGCCAGCAGTGATGAACAGGCTTCGAACACCGGGGAGCTGTTTTTT; cdr3_aa: CASSDEQASNTGELFF; d_call: -; j_call: TRBJ2-2; v_call: TRBV2; clone_size: many
cdr3_nt: TGTGCCAGCAGGATGCGGCGGGGGGGCCTCACAGATACGCAGTATTTT; cdr3_aa: CASRMRRGGLTDTQYF; d_call: TRBD2; j_call: TRBJ2-3; v_call: TRBV6-2/TRBV6-3; clone_size: -
cdr3_nt: TGTGCCAGCAGCCAACCGGGCAGAAGCACAGATACGCAGTATTTT; cdr3_aa: CASSQPGRSTDTQYF; d_call: -; j_call: TRBJ2-3; v_call: TRBV11-2; clone_size: -
cdr3_nt: TGCGCCAGCACTCCCGGGACAGGGAGGACCGGGGAGCTGTTTTTT; cdr3_aa: CASTPGTGRTGELFF; d_call: TRBD1; j_call: TRBJ2-2; v_call: TRBV4-1; clone_size: few
cdr3_nt: TGCGCCAGCAGCCCGACCGGGGGTTTACAGCCCCAGCATTTT; cdr3_aa: CASSPTGGLQPQHF; d_call: -; j_call: TRBJ1-5; v_call: TRBV5-1; clone_size: -
cdr3_nt: TGTGCCAGCAGCTCGTCCGGGACTAGAAAAGAGACCCAGTACTTC; cdr3_aa: CASSSSGTRKETQYF; d_call: TRBD2; j_call: TRBJ2-5; v_call: TRBV5-6; clone_size: many
cdr3_nt: TGTGCCAGCAGCCCAGGACAGGGGGCGTATAATTCACCCCTCCACTTT; cdr3_aa: CASSPGQGAYNSPLHF; d_call: TRBD1; j_call: TRBJ1-6; v_call: TRBV11-2; clone_size: -
cdr3_nt: TGTGCCAGCAGCGCCGGTGTGGGCGGTTACGAGCAGTACTTC; cdr3_aa: CASSAGVGGYEQYF; d_call: -; j_call: TRBJ2-7; v_call: TRBV7-7; clone_size: few
cdr3_nt: TGTGCCAGCAGCTCGCATGGGACTGAAGCTTTCTTT; cdr3_aa: CASSSHGTEAFF; d_call: -; j_call: TRBJ1-1; v_call: TRBV7-9; clone_size: once
cdr3_nt: TGTGCCAGCAGCTCCGGACAGGGAGAGGCGGATACGCAGTATTTT; cdr3_aa: CASSSGQGEADTQYF; d_call: TRBD1; j_call: TRBJ2-3; v_call: TRBV5-4; clone_size: many
cdr3_nt: TGTGCCTGGAGTGACGCCCCACCTGGGGACGATCAGTTCTTC; cdr3_aa: CAWSDAPPGDDQFF; d_call: -; j_call: TRBJ2-1; v_call: TRBV30; clone_size: -
cdr3_nt: TGTGCCAGCAGCCCGTGGACAGGGCGCTCCTACGAGCAGTACTTC; cdr3_aa: CASSPWTGRSYEQYF; d_call: TRBD1; j_call: TRBJ2-7; v_call: TRBV7-8; clone_size: few
cdr3_nt: TGCGCCAGCAGACACAGACAGGGGAACACTGAAGCTTTCTTT; cdr3_aa: CASRHRQGNTEAFF; d_call: TRBD1; j_call: TRBJ1-1; v_call: TRBV5-1; clone_size: -
cdr3_nt: TGTGCCAGCAGTTACGACGCCGGATCAAACTATGGCTACACCTTC; cdr3_aa: CASSYDAGSNYGYTF; d_call: -; j_call: TRBJ1-2; v_call: TRBV6-2/TRBV6-3; clone_size: many
cdr3_nt: TGCAGTGCTAGAAAATTGGAGGTGGGGGACTATGGCTACACCTTC; cdr3_aa: CSARKLEVGDYGYTF; d_call: -; j_call: TRBJ1-2; v_call: TRBV20-1; clone_size: many
cdr3_nt: TGTGCCTGGAGCTGGGGACGGAGCTCCTACGAGCAGTACTTC; cdr3_aa: CAWSWGRSSYEQYF; d_call: -; j_call: TRBJ2-7; v_call: TRBV30; clone_size: few
cdr3_nt: TGCGCCAGCAGCACTACAGGGAACCCAGAATTCTACGAGCAGTACTTC; cdr3_aa: CASSTTGNPEFYEQYF; d_call: -; j_call: TRBJ2-7; v_call: TRBV5-1; clone_size: -
cdr3_nt: TGTGCCAGCACCCAGGGCGGGACAGTCTATGGCTACACCTTC; cdr3_aa: CASTQGGTVYGYTF; d_call: TRBD1; j_call: TRBJ1-2; v_call: TRBV6-2/TRBV6-3; clone_size: -
cdr3_nt: TGTGCCAGCAGCCCTCTCCCCCTTACAAACACCGGGGAGCTGTTTTTT; cdr3_aa: CASSPLPLTNTGELFF; d_call: -; j_call: TRBJ2-2; v_call: TRBV7-3; clone_size: -
cdr3_nt: TGTGCCAGCGTGGGAGATACGCAGTATTTT; cdr3_aa: CASVGDTQYF; d_call: -; j_call: TRBJ2-3; v_call: TRBV12-3/TRBV12-4; clone_size: -
cdr3_nt: TGTGCCAGCAGCCCCTCCTGGGCGCCCACAGATACGCAGTATTTT; cdr3_aa: CASSPSWAPTDTQYF; d_call: -; j_call: TRBJ2-3; v_call: TRBV9; clone_size: few
cdr3_nt: TGTGCCAGCTCACGCGTGGGAGGATATAATTCACCCCTCCACTTT; cdr3_aa: CASSRVGGYNSPLHF; d_call: -; j_call: TRBJ1-6; v_call: TRBV18; clone_size: -
cdr3_nt: TGCGCCAGCAGCCTACTCGGGGGGGCCATCCCCTACAATGAGCAGTTCTTC; cdr3_aa: CASSLLGGAIPYNEQFF; d_call: TRBD2; j_call: TRBJ2-1; v_call: TRBV5-1; clone_size: -
cdr3_nt: TGTGCCACCAGTGATGCCGGGACTAGCGGGGGGGCCTACAATGAGCAGTTCTTC; cdr3_aa: CATSDAGTSGGAYNEQFF; d_call: TRBD2; j_call: TRBJ2-1; v_call: TRBV24-1; clone_size: few
cdr3_nt: TGCAGTGCTGCCGGGACAGGGGGTAACTATGGCTACACCTTC; cdr3_aa: CSAAGTGGNYGYTF; d_call: TRBD1; j_call: TRBJ1-2; v_call: TRBV20-1; clone_size: few
cdr3_nt: TGTGCCAGCAGCTTAGTCTTGGGGGACAGAGAACGAGAGCAGTTCTTC; cdr3_aa: CASSLVLGDREREQFF; d_call: TRBD1; j_call: TRBJ2-1; v_call: TRBV7-9; clone_size: many
cdr3_nt: TGTGCCTGGGGAGGCACAGATACGCAGTATTTT; cdr3_aa: CAWGGTDTQYF; d_call: -; j_call: TRBJ2-3; v_call: TRBV30; clone_size: few
cdr3_nt: TGCGCCAGCAGCCCGGACAGGGGGCACACTAGCACAGATACGCAGTATTTT; cdr3_aa: CASSPDRGHTSTDTQYF; d_call: TRBD1; j_call: TRBJ2-3; v_call: TRBV5-1; clone_size: -
cdr3_nt: TGCAGCGTTGTGGGGCCTACCTTTCACACTGAAGCTTTCTTT; cdr3_aa: CSVVGPTFHTEAFF; d_call: -; j_call: TRBJ1-1; v_call: TRBV29-1; clone_size: few
cdr3_nt: TGTGCCAGCAGCTTAGCGCTAATGGGTCAGCCCCAGCATTTT; cdr3_aa: CASSLALMGQPQHF; d_call: -; j_call: TRBJ1-5; v_call: TRBV7-2; clone_size: -
cdr3_nt: TGTGCCAGCAGCTTAATTGGGGCACCCGGGGAGCTGTTTTTT; cdr3_aa: CASSLIGAPGELFF; d_call: -; j_call: TRBJ2-2; v_call: TRBV7-2; clone_size: many
cdr3_nt: TGCAGTGCTAGCCAGGGGGCGGGTCAGCCCCAGCATTTT; cdr3_aa: CSASQGAGQPQHF; d_call: TRBD1; j_call: TRBJ1-5; v_call: TRBV20-1; clone_size: -
cdr3_nt: TGTGCCAGCAGCCTAGGACACTCACCCGGGAACACTGAAGCTTTCTTT; cdr3_aa: CASSLGHSPGNTEAFF; d_call: -; j_call: TRBJ1-1; v_call: TRBV11-3; clone_size: -
cdr3_nt: TGTGCCAGCAGTGAAGCTAAGCGGGGGGGCCTGGATACGCAGTATTTT; cdr3_aa: CASSEAKRGGLDTQYF; d_call: TRBD2; j_call: TRBJ2-3; v_call: TRBV6-1; clone_size: -
cdr3_nt: TGCGCCAGCAGCTTGTCCCCACATCCTAGCGGGGGTCGGAATGAGCAGTTCTTC; cdr3_aa: CASSLSPHPSGGRNEQFF; d_call: TRBD2; j_call: TRBJ2-1; v_call: TRBV5-1; clone_size: -
cdr3_nt: TGTGCCAGCAGCGTTTTAGCGGTGGGGGATGAGCAGTTCTTC; cdr3_aa: CASSVLAVGDEQFF; d_call: -; j_call: TRBJ2-1; v_call: TRBV9; clone_size: -
cdr3_nt: TGTGCCACCAGCAGAGATCGAGTAACCGAGCAGTACTTC; cdr3_aa: CATSRDRVTEQYF; d_call: -; j_call: TRBJ2-7; v_call: TRBV15; clone_size: few
cdr3_nt: TGTGCCACGCCCGGGGGAACTTACAATGAGCAGTTCTTC; cdr3_aa: CATPGGTYNEQFF; d_call: -; j_call: TRBJ2-1; v_call: TRBV2; clone_size: -
cdr3_nt: TGTGCCAGCAGTTTATCCCTGACAGGGGGCTGGTATGGCTACACCTTC; cdr3_aa: CASSLSLTGGWYGYTF; d_call: TRBD1; j_call: TRBJ1-2; v_call: TRBV27; clone_size: -
cdr3_nt: TGTGCCAGCAGTTACGAGGGTAGAATATTGTATTTT; cdr3_aa: CASSYEGRILYF; d_call: -; j_call: TRBJ2-3; v_call: TRBV6-5; clone_size: few
cdr3_nt: TGTGCCAGCAATACAGGGCGCTACGAGCAGTACTTC; cdr3_aa: CASNTGRYEQYF; d_call: -; j_call: TRBJ2-7; v_call: TRBV6-2/TRBV6-3; clone_size: -
cdr3_nt: TGTGCCAGCAGCCTCCGGTGGGGATCCTACGAGCAGTACTTC; cdr3_aa: CASSLRWGSYEQYF; d_call: -; j_call: TRBJ2-7; v_call: TRBV11-1; clone_size: -
cdr3_nt: TGCGCCAGCAGCCACGGAGCCGACTGGGATACGCAGTATTTT; cdr3_aa: CASSHGADWDTQYF; d_call: -; j_call: TRBJ2-3; v_call: TRBV5-1; clone_size: few
cdr3_nt: TGTGCCAGCAGCCCCTCCGGGGTCGGAACAGATACGCAGTATTTT; cdr3_aa: CASSPSGVGTDTQYF; d_call: -; j_call: TRBJ2-3; v_call: TRBV7-3; clone_size: -
cdr3_nt: TGTGCCAGCGTCGGACCCCTAGTTACCACAGATACGCAGTATTTT; cdr3_aa: CASVGPLVTTDTQYF; d_call: -; j_call: TRBJ2-3; v_call: TRBV2; clone_size: -
cdr3_nt: TGCGCCAGCAGCTTGTTGGAACAGGGGAATCCAGATACGCAGTATTTT; cdr3_aa: CASSLLEQGNPDTQYF; d_call: TRBD1; j_call: TRBJ2-3; v_call: TRBV5-1; clone_size: many
cdr3_nt: TGTGCCAGCAGCCAATCTGGTCGCGGCGAGAAGGCCGGGGAGCTGTTTTTT; cdr3_aa: CASSQSGRGEKAGELFF; d_call: -; j_call: TRBJ2-2; v_call: TRBV4-2; clone_size: few
cdr3_nt: TGTGCCAGCAGCCCCAATGGACTAGCGGGTTACTTC; cdr3_aa: CASSPNGLAGYF; d_call: TRBD2; j_call: TRBJ2-5; v_call: TRBV12-3/TRBV12-4; clone_size: many
cdr3_nt: TGTGCCAGCAGTTACTCCGGGACAGGGGGCTATGGCTACACCTTC; cdr3_aa: CASSYSGTGGYGYTF; d_call: TRBD1; j_call: TRBJ1-2; v_call: TRBV6-5; clone_size: few
cdr3_nt: TGTGCCAGCAAGATTAATGTGGGGGCGGTGAGCACTGAAGCTTTCTTT; cdr3_aa: CASKINVGAVSTEAFF; d_call: -; j_call: TRBJ1-1; v_call: TRBV6-5; clone_size: few
cdr3_nt: TGTGCCACCACTCGGGACGTAACGTTCCAAGAGACCCAGTACTTC; cdr3_aa: CATTRDVTFQETQYF; d_call: -; j_call: TRBJ2-5; v_call: TRBV15; clone_size: few
cdr3_nt: TGTGCCAGCAGTTACACCAACCGGGGCATTCAGTACTTC; cdr3_aa: CASSYTNRGIQYF; d_call: -; j_call: TRBJ2-4; v_call: TRBV6-5; clone_size: few